This T cell receptor (beta chain) originates from a study of cytomegalovirus exposure and HLA in healthy donors. V was pared by 3 bases and J by 0 bases, with 11 bases between. The germline CDR1 and CDR2 sequences are MDHEN and SYDVKM. The CDR3 totals 15 residues. The PCR contained 60 Vbeta and 13 Jbeta primers. Method: immunoSEQ multiplex PCR; TCRdb's copy keeps in-frame clones and lacks some. The sample has 150,000 to 200,000 clones, 85% seen once. This chain connects TRBV28 to TRBJ1-1; no clear D gene. The sequence came from a woman aged 45-65 years in good health and CMV-seronegative. Sequenced: PBMCs. The chain's CDR3 is CASSLRSAMNTEAFF. CDR3 DNA sequence: TGTGCCAGCAGTTTGAGGTCAGCTATGAACACTGAAGCTTTCTTT.